The source of this TCR beta chain is a study of T cell repertoires in cytomegalovirus infection (dated by TCRdb to between 2019 and 2020). Regarding the complete study: Donor HLA type was relevant to the analysis, as public TCR beta signatures indicated carriage of CMV infection together with the matching HLA type. What the work shows at the level of the full study, not this receptor alone: The ex vivo response was dominated by HLA-C-restricted CMV-specific TCR beta clonotypes, which also provided the single most frequent clonotype in two of eight donors. In both this cohort and an independent roughly 350-donor cohort, the cumulative frequency of public TCR beta family members distinguished carriers of CMV infection plus the relevant HLA type.

The instrument was an Illumina HiSeq 1500. TCRdb handled the public reads itself, with Q25 trimming in fastp and clone calling in MiXCR, and kept productive beta chains. Under each unique CDR3 protein, matching rows form one entry showing the most common genes and DNA. The sample yields nearly 650,000 distinct CDR3 sequences; less than 25% were counted once. The ten largest make up under 8.5% of the sample. This clonotype was observed a few times. The antigen this receptor binds is unknown. Per-nucleotide qualities are absent, and no much larger clonotype sits a single base away. V is pared back by 2 bases and J by 6 bases, with 19 bases lying between the germline termini. There are 16 amino acids in the CDR3, from cysteine to phenylalanine inclusive. CDR3 DNA only is kept here, 48 bases in frame from base 1. The CDR1 and CDR2 encoded by the germline V gene are SGHDN and FVKESK.

Specimen: CD8+ T cells from PBMCs. This receptor chain uses TRBV14 and TRBJ1-2, and TRBD1 may be the D gene, going by 6 matching bases. This sequence was found in a human donor in good health (CMV status not recorded). Some clones in this sample may be carry-over from other donors' samples. The sequence in DNA is TGTGCCAGCAGCCAACTCCCGGGTCCGGGGGGCGATGGCTACACCTTC. It encodes CASSQLPGPGGDGYTF.